Below, 22 T cell receptor beta chains from the same sample are listed, as sequenced in a study of blood T cell repertoires in COVID-19. Assay used: immunoSEQ multiplex PCR; TCRdb lists only in-frame clones, some missing. Of roughly 290,000 clones listed, around nine tenths are singletons. The sample consisted of peripheral blood. All receptors derive from a man aged 30 to 39 with acute or convalescent COVID-19.

This rearrangement joins TRBV28 to TRBJ2-5, with 7 positions matching TRBD2. This CDR3 spans 15 amino acids. The ends lost 6 bases at V and 2 bases at J; junction bases unmatched: 9. CDR1 is MDHEN, CDR2 SYDVKM, per germline. CDR3 protein: CASRRPWGGQETQYF. CDR3 bases: TGTGCCAGCAGGCGCCCGTGGGGGGGGCAAGAGACCCAGTACTTC.

The rearrangement links TRBV6-4 to TRBJ2-1; 8 bases line up with TRBD2. V shed 8 bases, J shed 9 bases, and the junction held 21 bases outside the gene matches. The germline V gene encodes CDR1 MRHNA and CDR2 SNTAGT. This CDR3 has 17 amino acids. Written as DNA, the CDR3 is TGTGCCAGCTCGAGGGGGACGAAGCGGGAGAGACAGAGTGAGCAGTTCTTC. This sequence encodes CASSRGTKRERQSEQFF.

CDR3 residues: CASSPGTGGNSPLHF. CDR3 in DNA: TGTGCCAGCAGCCCCGGGACAGGGGGTAATTCACCCCTCCACTTT. V gene TRBV3-1 (or the pseudogene TRBV3-2) combines with J gene TRBJ1-6; 11 bases match TRBD1. CDR3 length: 15 amino acids. The V and J ends lost 4 bases and 6 bases, in that order; junction bases with no gene match: 2. Germline CDR1 reads LGHDT; CDR2 reads YNNKEL (reference sequence).

The chain links TRBV27 to TRBJ1-4; D call uncertain. The germline gives CDR1 MNHEY, CDR2 SMNVEV (reference sequence). V was cut by 5 bases and J by 10 bases, with 20 bases left in between. This CDR3 contains 15 residues. The CDR3 sequence is CASSGWAPPEGKLFF. DNA for the CDR3: TGTGCCAGCAGTGGCTGGGCACCCCCGGAGGGAAAACTGTTTTTT.

V and J are TRBV5-6 and TRBJ1-5, with 7 bases aligning to TRBD1. In germline, CDR1 is SGHDT, CDR2 YYEEEE. The CDR3 contains 17 residues. With V trimmed by 4 bases and J by 1 base, 11 bases remained unmatched. The CDR3 loop is CASSLSTGTASNQPQHF. In DNA, the CDR3 is TGTGCCAGCAGCCTCTCAACGGGGACAGCGAGCAATCAGCCCCAGCATTTT.

The chain employs TRBV28 and TRBJ2-7; 8 nucleotides agree with TRBD1. The V gene end was trimmed by 6 bases and the J gene end by 7 bases; junction bases not matched to a gene: 17. Germline V lookup: CDR1 MDHEN, CDR2 SYDVKM. The CDR3 is 16 amino acids. CDR3 nucleotides: TGTGCCAGCAGGACAGAGACAGGGGCCCCAACTAGTGAGCAGTACTTC. Translation gives CASRTETGAPTSEQYF. Based on the CDR3 plus reference TRBV28 and TRBJ2-7, the full variable domain is DVKVTQSSRYLVKRTGEKVFLECVQDMDHENMFWYRQDPGLGLRLIYFSYDVKMKEKGDIPEGYSVSREKKERFSLILESASTNQTSMYLCASRTETGAPTSEQYFGPGTRLTVT.

V and J are TRBV6-6 and TRBJ2-7; 9 bases fit TRBD1. CDR3 length equals 15 residues. The V gene end was trimmed by 7 bases and the J gene end by 1 base; junction bases not matched to a gene: 8. Germline assignment: CDR1 MNHNY and CDR2 SVGAGI (reference sequence). This CDR3 is CASNKGGQGSYEQYF. DNA for the CDR3: TGTGCCAGCAACAAAGGTGGACAGGGGTCCTACGAGCAGTACTTC.

The chain combines TRBV5-1 with TRBJ2-2, with a tentative D call TRBD2 (6 bases). Deletions cut 4 bases from V and 6 bases from J, with 19 bases between. CDR1 is SGHRS and CDR2 is YFSETQ in the germline V gene. The length of the CDR3 is 16 residues. The DNA for the CDR3 is TGCGCCAGCAGCCAGGGCACGGGGGAACAGGCCGGGGAGCTGTTTTTT. Protein sequence: CASSQGTGEQAGELFF.

This clone was seen only once. The chain employs TRBV5-5 and TRBJ1-6; D is possibly TRBD1 (5 bases). From germline, CDR1 is SGHKS and CDR2 YYEKEE (reference sequence). Deletions cut 6 bases from V and 0 bases from J, with 13 bases between. The length of the CDR3 is 16 residues. CDR3 sequence reads: CASTPQGSSYNSPLHF. As DNA, the CDR3 is TGTGCCAGCACCCCCCAGGGAAGCTCCTATAATTCACCCCTCCACTTT.

This clone was detected only a few times. V and J are TRBV18 and TRBJ1-5; no clear D gene. There are 13 residues in the CDR3. CDR1 and CDR2 (germline): KGHSH, LQKENI. Between the trimmed V and J ends, which lost 3 bases and 5 bases, there was a span of 8 bases. The CDR3, as DNA: TGTGCCAGCTCACCCGAGCGGGATCAGCCCCAGCATTTT. The encoded protein is CASSPERDQPQHF.

With respect to this clone: This specimen includes other DNA sequences encoding the same CDR3. The V gene is TRBV9, the J gene TRBJ1-3; D unclear. The CDR3 covers 15 residues. Germline CDR1 and CDR2: SGDLS and YYNGEE. The V end was cut by 0 bases, the J end by 0 bases, with 7 bases between. The CDR3 here is CASSVGGVSGNTIYF. The CDR3 bases are TGTGCCAGCAGCGTAGGGGGAGTCTCTGGAAACACCATATATTTT.

This sequence joins TRBV28 and TRBJ2-5; weak D call: TRBD2 (6 bases). Germline V lookup: CDR1 MDHEN, CDR2 SYDVKM. This CDR3 is built from 14 residues. V shed 5 bases and J shed 3 bases, with 13 bases lying between them. The CDR3 protein is CASSRRDLKETQYF. The CDR3 DNA follows: TGTGCCAGCAGTCGAAGGGACTTAAAAGAGACCCAGTACTTC. The full variable domain, its missing parts supplied by reference TRBV28 and TRBJ2-5, is DVKVTQSSRYLVKRTGEKVFLECVQDMDHENMFWYRQDPGLGLRLIYFSYDVKMKEKGDIPEGYSVSREKKERFSLILESASTNQTSMYLCASSRRDLKETQYFGPGTRLLVL.

The chain couples TRBV30 to TRBJ1-6, with 7 nucleotides matching TRBD1. The V gene end was trimmed by 0 bases and the J gene end by 7 bases; junction bases not matched to a gene: 12. There are 17 residues in the CDR3. From germline, CDR1 is GTSNPN and CDR2 SVGIG (reference sequence). CDR3 DNA sequence: TGTGCCTGGAGTGTACGAGGTCCGGGACAGAAAAATTCACCCCTCCACTTT. Translating gives CAWSVRGPGQKNSPLHF.

This chain joins TRBV4-2 and TRBJ2-1, with D possibly TRBD1 on 6 matching bases. Per germline, CDR1 LGHNA and CDR2 YNFKEQ. The CDR3 has 12 residues. V was cut by 5 bases and J by 7 bases, with 9 bases left in between. Here the CDR3 reads CASSWTENEQFF. In nucleotides, the CDR3 is TGTGCCAGCAGCTGGACAGAGAATGAGCAGTTCTTC.

A single count supports this clone. The chain couples TRBV6-4 to TRBJ1-4, with TRBD1 identical over 12 bases. Germline V lookup: CDR1 MRHNA, CDR2 SNTAGT. This CDR3 comprises 16 residues. Losses at the gene ends were 2 bases for V and 8 bases for J; bases not matched to a gene: 6. In DNA, the CDR3 is TGTGCCAGCAGTGACACACGGGACAGGGGGCGGGAAAAACTGTTTTTT. Amino acid sequence: CASSDTRDRGREKLFF.

CDR3 protein: CASSLEERYGYTF. CDR3 DNA: TGTGCCAGCAGCTTGGAAGAGAGATATGGCTACACCTTC. The genes are TRBV5-4 and TRBJ1-2, with D unclear. Germline V gene lookup returns CDR1 SGHNT and CDR2 YYREEE (reference sequence). CDR3 size: 13 residues. V was cut by 0 bases and J by 5 bases, with 8 bases left in between.

This sequence joins TRBV6-6 and TRBJ1-2; 7 bases are shared with TRBD1. This CDR3 is built from 13 residues. Unmatched junction bases numbered 7, after V lost 6 bases and J lost 6 bases. The germline CDR1 and CDR2 sequences are MNHNY and SVGAGI (reference sequence). The CDR3 DNA reads TGTGCCAGCAGGCAGGGGGAGAAGGATGGCTACACCTTC. Amino acids: CASRQGEKDGYTF.

The V gene is TRBV5-6, the J gene TRBJ1-4; a weak D match, TRBD1 (6 bases). Per germline, CDR1 SGHDT and CDR2 YYEEEE. V lost 1 base, J lost 7 bases, and 11 bases lay in between. This CDR3 comprises 14 residues. DNA for the CDR3: TGTGCCAGCAGCTTGCGGGGGGCGTTTGAAAAACTGTTTTTT. Translation gives CASSLRGAFEKLFF. The full variable domain, in which reference TRBV5-6 and TRBJ1-4 provide the parts outside the CDR3, is DAGVTQSPTHLIKTRGQQVTLRCSPKSGHDTVSWYQQALGQGPQFIFQYYEEEERQRGNFPDRFSGHQFPNYSSELNVNALLLGDSALYLCASSLRGAFEKLFFGSGTQLSVL.

Only one count was recorded for this clone. The rearrangement uses TRBV7-2 and TRBJ1-5; the D is unclear. This CDR3 comprises 15 residues. The V end was cut by 5 bases, the J end by 1 base, with 12 bases between. Germline V CDR1 and CDR2: SGHTA, FQGNSA. The CDR3, as DNA: TGTGCCAGCAGCCCCGGACGGAGGAGCAATCAGCCCCAGCATTTT. Translation gives CASSPGRRSNQPQHF.

This clone was observed a few times. The chain is built from TRBV5-4 and TRBJ2-3; tentatively, D is TRBD2 (6 bases). With 3 bases removed from V and 0 bases from J, the gap between germline ends came to 11 bases. Germline V gives CDR1 SGHNT, CDR2 YYREEE (reference sequence). The CDR3 runs to 15 residues. CDR3: CASSSRGKSTDTQYF. The DNA of the CDR3 is TGTGCCAGCAGCTCTCGGGGGAAAAGCACAGATACGCAGTATTTT. Full variable domain (rest looked up from reference TRBV5-4 and TRBJ2-3): ETGVTQSPTHLIKTRGQQVTLRCSSQSGHNTVSWYQQALGQGPQFIFQYYREEENGRGNFPPRFSGLQFPNYSSELNVNALELDDSALYLCASSSRGKSTDTQYFGPGTRLTVL.

The chain uses TRBV19 and TRBJ1-2, with 8 bases aligning to TRBD1. Germline V lookup: CDR1 LNHDA, CDR2 SQIVND (reference sequence). There are 13 residues in the CDR3. V gave up 6 bases and J gave up 7 bases; unmatched junction bases: 7. CDR3 DNA sequence: TGTGCCAGTAGACCCAGGGGGCAGAGTGGCTACACCTTC. This encodes CASRPRGQSGYTF.

The chain carries TRBV30 and TRBJ1-2; 7 bases map to TRBD1. Germline lookup yields CDR1 GTSNPN and CDR2 SVGIG (reference sequence). CDR3 length equals 13 residues. V trimming: 1 base; J trimming: 8 bases; junction bases outside the gene matches: 7. As DNA, the CDR3 is TGTGCCTGGAGTGCCCGACAGGGATGGGGCTACACCTTC. Encoded protein: CAWSARQGWGYTF.